Listed below are T cell receptor beta chains from one sample, sequenced in a study of shared clonotypes between healthy human individuals. TCRdb keeps only in-frame clones here, not all; method: immunoSEQ multiplex PCR. The sample shows about 2.1 million clones, roughly 93% of them seen only once. Sequenced material: naive CD8+ T cells from PBMCs. These receptors all come from a man aged 18-30 years in good health. Some clones in this sample may be carry-over from other donors' samples. The CDR3 runs from the conserved cysteine through the conserved F or W. A D gene is named only where the DNA matches it firmly. Rows may omit the clone size; those that give it use once, few, many or a size class.

J,size,D,V,CDR3,DNA
TRBJ2-7,.,.,TRBV9,CASSVVPHPDRPYEQYF,TGTGCCAGCAGCGTAGTTCCACACCCAGACAGGCCCTACGAGCAGTACTTC
TRBJ2-7,.,.,TRBV28,CASSDRGILTYEQYF,TGTGCCAGCAGTGATCGGGGGATTTTAACCTACGAGCAGTACTTC
TRBJ1-4,.,.,TRBV27,CASSLMGANEKLFF,TGTGCCAGCAGTTTGATGGGGGCTAATGAAAAACTGTTTTTT
TRBJ2-7,.,.,TRBV27,CASGLGVTEQYF,TGTGCCAGCGGCTTGGGTGTTACCGAGCAGTACTTC
TRBJ2-3,.,.,TRBV4-1,CASSPNSPGTWRTDTQYF,TGCGCCAGCAGCCCGAACAGTCCCGGGACCTGGCGGACAGATACGCAGTATTTT
TRBJ2-1,.,TRBD2,TRBV28,CASRKLVREGSYNEQFF,TGTGCCAGCAGAAAGTTAGTGCGGGAGGGCTCGTACAATGAGCAGTTCTTC
TRBJ2-1,.,.,TRBV6-4,CASSDGGGFYNEQFF,TGTGCCAGCAGTGACGGCGGGGGCTTCTACAATGAGCAGTTCTTC
TRBJ1-4,.,TRBD1,TRBV15,CATSARQGANEKLFF,TGTGCCACCAGCGCCCGACAGGGGGCTAATGAAAAACTGTTTTTT
TRBJ1-2,.,.,TRBV5-1,CASSPQTTNRRYGYTF,TGCGCCAGCAGCCCCCAGACAACAAATAGGAGGTATGGCTACACCTTC
TRBJ1-5,.,TRBD1,TRBV23-1,CASSPDRENQPQHF,TGCGCCAGCAGCCCGGACAGGGAGAATCAGCCCCAGCATTTT
TRBJ1-5,.,.,TRBV4-3,CASSPQRNQPQHF,TGCGCCAGCAGCCCTCAACGCAATCAGCCCCAGCATTTT
TRBJ2-2,.,.,TRBV29-1,CSGWASTGELFF,TGCAGCGGTTGGGCCTCGACCGGGGAGCTGTTTTTT
TRBJ2-1,once,TRBD2,TRBV29-1,CSVVLADYNEQFF,TGCAGCGTTGTACTAGCGGACTACAATGAGCAGTTCTTC
TRBJ2-5,.,TRBD2,TRBV11-2,CASSSPGLAAIQETQYF,TGTGCCAGCAGCTCCCCCGGACTAGCGGCCATCCAAGAGACCCAGTACTTC
TRBJ1-1,.,.,TRBV2,CASRLTRQNMNTEAFF,TGTGCCAGCAGACTCACTAGACAGAACATGAACACTGAAGCTTTCTTT
TRBJ2-2,.,TRBD1,TRBV9,CASSSPGTGFPPRNTGELFF,TGTGCCAGCAGCTCCCCCGGGACAGGCTTCCCTCCGAGGAACACCGGGGAGCTGTTTTTT
TRBJ1-1,.,TRBD1,TRBV7-9,CASSMTGIEAFF,TGTGCCAGCAGCATGACAGGGATTGAAGCTTTCTTT
TRBJ1-3,.,.,TRBV7-6,CASSSRDTNSGNTIYF,TGTGCCAGCAGCTCCCGGGACACCAATTCTGGAAACACCATATATTTT
TRBJ1-2,once,TRBD1,TRBV10-3,CAIRGTGNLVDGYTF,TGTGCCATCAGGGGGACAGGGAATTTAGTAGATGGCTACACCTTC
TRBJ2-2,once,.,TRBV7-9,CASSLGTGTTGELFF,TGTGCCAGCAGCTTAGGTACAGGGACCACCGGGGAGCTGTTTTTT
TRBJ2-1,.,.,TRBV7-8,CASSRGYTYNEQFF,TGTGCCAGCAGCCGCGGGTATACCTACAATGAGCAGTTCTTC
TRBJ2-3,.,.,TRBV15,CATSRDGKESDTQYF,TGTGCCACCAGCAGAGATGGGAAGGAGTCAGATACGCAGTATTTT
TRBJ2-1,.,TRBD2,TRBV28,CASSPLAGSLLGRSYNEQFF,TGTGCCAGCAGTCCTCTAGCGGGATCGTTATTAGGTCGGTCCTACAATGAGCAGTTCTTC
TRBJ1-3,.,.,TRBV2,CASLVRGAAGNTIYF,TGTGCCAGCCTGGTGCGGGGGGCGGCAGGAAACACCATATATTTT
TRBJ2-7,.,.,TRBV5-5,CASSLAIGRDSSSYEQYF,TGTGCCAGCAGCTTGGCCATAGGCAGGGATTCCTCCTCCTACGAGCAGTACTTC
TRBJ1-2,.,TRBD1,TRBV9,CASRLNPTGESPNYGYTF,TGTGCCAGCAGGTTAAATCCGACAGGGGAATCACCCAACTATGGCTACACCTTC
TRBJ1-4,.,TRBD1,TRBV9,CASSTGTATNEKLFF,TGTGCCAGCAGCACAGGGACAGCCACTAATGAAAAACTGTTTTTT
TRBJ2-7,.,.,TRBV2,CASRDTGNLGEQYF,TGTGCCAGCAGGGACACAGGGAACCTTGGCGAGCAGTACTTC
TRBJ1-1,.,TRBD1,TRBV5-1,CASSLASRTGNTEAFF,TGCGCCAGCAGCTTGGCCTCGAGGACAGGGAACACTGAAGCTTTCTTT
TRBJ2-5,.,.,TRBV7-9,CASTSGWDKTQYF,TGTGCCAGCACCTCTGGTTGGGATAAGACCCAGTACTTC
TRBJ1-1,.,.,TRBV27,CASSFAGGNTEAFF,TGTGCCAGCAGTTTCGCTGGTGGGAACACTGAAGCTTTCTTT
TRBJ2-5,.,.,TRBV19,CASATRQFQETQYF,TGTGCCAGCGCGACCCGACAATTCCAAGAGACCCAGTACTTC
TRBJ1-2,.,.,TRBV6-5,CASSNNGAANYGYTF,TGTGCCAGCAGCAACAATGGGGCAGCTAACTATGGCTACACCTTC
TRBJ2-7,.,.,TRBV29-1,CSVDSGPPYEQYF,TGCAGCGTTGACTCGGGGCCCCCCTACGAGCAGTACTTC
TRBJ2-7,.,TRBD2,TRBV6-4,CASSVWEGGEQYF,TGTGCCAGCAGTGTGTGGGAGGGCGGCGAGCAGTACTTC
TRBJ1-1,once,TRBD1,TRBV7-2,CASSSRGGVFPEAFF,TGTGCCAGCAGCTCCAGGGGGGGAGTTTTTCCTGAAGCTTTCTTT
TRBJ2-7,.,.,TRBV27,CASRAYSAAEQYF,TGTGCCAGCAGGGCCTATTCGGCGGCGGAGCAGTACTTC
TRBJ2-7,.,TRBD1,TRBV7-2,CASSLGGTGRYEQYF,TGTGCCAGCAGCTTAGGAGGGACAGGGCGATACGAGCAGTACTTC
TRBJ1-1,.,.,TRBV29-1,CSALGSSMNTEAFF,TGCAGCGCTCTCGGGTCCTCCATGAACACTGAAGCTTTCTTT
TRBJ2-7,.,.,TRBV7-9,CASSMGLTYEQYF,TGTGCCAGCTCTATGGGCCTTACCTACGAGCAGTACTTC
TRBJ2-4,.,.,TRBV6-5,CASSYSGVGIQYF,TGTGCCAGCAGTTACTCCGGGGTGGGCATTCAGTACTTC
TRBJ2-7,.,TRBD1,TRBV5-8,CASSLVDRRSEQYF,TGTGCCAGCAGCTTGGTGGACAGGAGAAGCGAGCAGTACTTC
TRBJ2-1,.,TRBD2,TRBV5-1,CASSPWTSGSPAGQFF,TGCGCCAGCAGCCCCTGGACTAGCGGGAGCCCGGCAGGTCAGTTCTTC
TRBJ2-5,.,TRBD2,TRBV15,CATSSGLADQETQYF,TGTGCCACCAGCAGTGGACTAGCGGATCAAGAGACCCAGTACTTC
TRBJ2-1,.,.,TRBV25-1,CASSASHFSYNEQFF,TGTGCCAGCAGTGCCAGTCATTTCTCCTACAATGAGCAGTTCTTC
TRBJ2-3,.,.,TRBV4-3,CASSRERVSWGATDTQYF,TGCGCCAGCAGCCGTGAAAGGGTCTCGTGGGGCGCGACAGATACGCAGTATTTT
TRBJ2-7,.,.,TRBV14,CASSQAPAGTLLSYEQYF,TGTGCCAGCAGCCAAGCTCCCGCCGGAACCTTACTCTCCTACGAGCAGTACTTC
TRBJ2-1,.,.,TRBV7-8,CASSLVGLGRAENEQFF,TGTGCCAGCAGCTTAGTGGGGTTAGGAAGGGCGGAAAATGAGCAGTTCTTC
TRBJ2-1,.,.,TRBV28,CASSLSEGTSYNEQFF,TGTGCCAGCAGTTTATCGGAGGGAACTTCCTACAATGAGCAGTTCTTC
TRBJ2-7,.,.,TRBV4-2,CASSPSGDPSYEQYF,TGTGCCAGCAGCCCTTCCGGGGACCCCTCCTACGAGCAGTACTTC
TRBJ2-7,.,TRBD1,TRBV7-3,CASSTGTGDPYEQYF,TGTGCCAGCAGCACCGGGACAGGTGACCCCTACGAGCAGTACTTC
TRBJ2-1,.,TRBD2,TRBV5-4,CASSLFSGSSYNEQFF,TGTGCCAGCAGCTTGTTCAGCGGGAGCTCCTACAATGAGCAGTTCTTC
TRBJ2-3,.,.,TRBV28,CASRDSDTQYF,TGTGCCAGCAGGGACAGTGATACGCAGTATTTT
TRBJ1-2,.,.,TRBV10-2,CASSEFYGKNYGYTF,TGCGCCAGCAGTGAGTTCTACGGAAAAAACTATGGCTACACCTTC
TRBJ2-7,.,.,TRBV10-3,CAISGTLGPSYEQYF,TGTGCCATCAGTGGGACCCTGGGGCCGAGCTACGAGCAGTACTTC
TRBJ2-3,.,.,TRBV5-8,CASSFMPTDTQYF,TGTGCCAGCAGCTTTATGCCCACAGATACGCAGTATTTT
TRBJ2-7,.,.,TRBV29-1,CSVEFLGAYEQYF,TGCAGCGTTGAATTTCTGGGGGCCTACGAGCAGTACTTC
TRBJ1-4,once,.,TRBV6-5,CASSYMGTNEKLFF,TGTGCCAGCAGTTACATGGGAACTAATGAAAAACTGTTTTTT
TRBJ2-2,.,.,TRBV28,CASSLAERTNTGELFF,TGTGCCAGCAGTTTAGCAGAGCGAACGAACACCGGGGAGCTGTTTTTT